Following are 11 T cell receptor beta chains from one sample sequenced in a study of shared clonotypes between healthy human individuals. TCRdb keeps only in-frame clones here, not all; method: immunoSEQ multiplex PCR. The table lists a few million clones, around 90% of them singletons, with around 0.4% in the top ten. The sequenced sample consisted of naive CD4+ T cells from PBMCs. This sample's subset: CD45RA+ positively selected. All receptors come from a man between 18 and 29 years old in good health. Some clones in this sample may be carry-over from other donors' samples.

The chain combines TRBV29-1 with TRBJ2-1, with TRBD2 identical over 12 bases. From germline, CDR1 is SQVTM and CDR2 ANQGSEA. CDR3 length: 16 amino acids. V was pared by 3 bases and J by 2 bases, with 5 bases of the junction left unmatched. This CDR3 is CSVEGLAGGTYNEQFF. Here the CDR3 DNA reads TGCAGCGTTGAGGGGCTAGCGGGAGGGACCTACAATGAGCAGTTCTTC.

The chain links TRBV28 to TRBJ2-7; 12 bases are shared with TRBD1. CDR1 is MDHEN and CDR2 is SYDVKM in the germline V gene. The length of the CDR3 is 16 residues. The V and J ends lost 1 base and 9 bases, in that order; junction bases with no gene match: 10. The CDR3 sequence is CASSLLAGTGGRGQYF. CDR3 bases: TGTGCCAGCAGTTTATTAGCCGGGACAGGGGGCAGAGGGCAGTACTTC. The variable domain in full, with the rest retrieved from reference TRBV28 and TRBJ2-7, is DVKVTQSSRYLVKRTGEKVFLECVQDMDHENMFWYRQDPGLGLRLIYFSYDVKMKEKGDIPEGYSVSREKKERFSLILESASTNQTSMYLCASSLLAGTGGRGQYFGPGTRLTVT.

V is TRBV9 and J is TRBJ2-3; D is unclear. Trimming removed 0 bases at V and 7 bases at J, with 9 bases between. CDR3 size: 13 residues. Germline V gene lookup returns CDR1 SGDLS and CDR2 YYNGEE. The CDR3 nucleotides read TGTGCCAGCAGCGTAGAATCTCAAAATACGCAGTATTTT. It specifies CASSVESQNTQYF.

The CDR3 sequence: CASSFVGSSYEQYF. In DNA, the CDR3 is TGTGCCAGCAGTTTTGTGGGGTCCTCCTACGAGCAGTACTTC. This rearrangement joins TRBV27 to TRBJ2-7; no firm D call. CDR3 size: 14 residues. Germline CDR1 MNHEY, CDR2 SMNVEV (reference sequence). Trimming took off 3 bases at V and 0 bases at J, with 9 bases between the two ends.

CDR3: CASSIDGHRDYGYTF. CDR3 DNA: TGTGCCAGTAGTATAGATGGGCACCGTGACTATGGCTACACCTTC. The chain recombines TRBV19 with TRBJ1-2; D uncertain. Trimming took 0 bases from V and 3 from J, leaving 11 bases between them. The CDR3 runs 15 residues. Germline loops: CDR1 LNHDA, CDR2 SQIVND (reference sequence).

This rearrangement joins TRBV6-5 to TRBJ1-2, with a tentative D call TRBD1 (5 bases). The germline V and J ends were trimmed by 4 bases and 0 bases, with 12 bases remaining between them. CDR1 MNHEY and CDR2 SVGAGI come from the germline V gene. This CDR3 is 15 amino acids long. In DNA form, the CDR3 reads TGTGCCAGCAGTTGGGCAGGGCCCCCTAACTATGGCTACACCTTC. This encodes CASSWAGPPNYGYTF.

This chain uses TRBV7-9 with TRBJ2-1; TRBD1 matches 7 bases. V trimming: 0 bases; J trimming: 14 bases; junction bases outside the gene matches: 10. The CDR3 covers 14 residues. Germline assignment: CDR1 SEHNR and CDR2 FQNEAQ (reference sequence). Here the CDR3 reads CASSLAVITQGEFF. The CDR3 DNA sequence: TGTGCCAGCAGCTTAGCGGTAATCACCCAGGGGGAGTTCTTC.

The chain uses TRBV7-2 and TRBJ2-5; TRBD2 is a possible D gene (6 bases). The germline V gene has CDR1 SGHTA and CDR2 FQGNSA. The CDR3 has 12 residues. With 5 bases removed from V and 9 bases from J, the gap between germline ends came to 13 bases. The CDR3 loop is CASSTPGGAQYF. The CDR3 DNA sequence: TGTGCCAGCAGCACCCCGGGCGGGGCCCAGTACTTC. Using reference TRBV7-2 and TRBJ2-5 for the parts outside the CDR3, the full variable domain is GAGVSQSPSNKVTEKGKDVELRCDPISGHTALYWYRQSLGQGLEFLIYFQGNSAPDKSGLPSDRFSAERTGGSVSTLTIQRTQQEDSAVYLCASSTPGGAQYFGPGTRLLVL.

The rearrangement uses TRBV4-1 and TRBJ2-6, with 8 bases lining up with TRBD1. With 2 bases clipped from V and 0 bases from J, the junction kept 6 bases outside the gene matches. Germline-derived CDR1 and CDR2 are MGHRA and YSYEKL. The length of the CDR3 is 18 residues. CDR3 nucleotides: TGCGCCAGCAGCCAACCAAGGGACAGGCTCTCTGGGGCCAACGTCCTGACTTTC. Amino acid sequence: CASSQPRDRLSGANVLTF.

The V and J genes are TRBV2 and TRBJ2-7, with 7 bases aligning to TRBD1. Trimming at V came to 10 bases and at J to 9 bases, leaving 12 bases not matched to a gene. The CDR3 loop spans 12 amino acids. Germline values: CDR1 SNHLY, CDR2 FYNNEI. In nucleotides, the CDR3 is TGTGCCAATCGACAGGGTGGGGGTTTGCAGTACTTC. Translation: CANRQGGGLQYF.

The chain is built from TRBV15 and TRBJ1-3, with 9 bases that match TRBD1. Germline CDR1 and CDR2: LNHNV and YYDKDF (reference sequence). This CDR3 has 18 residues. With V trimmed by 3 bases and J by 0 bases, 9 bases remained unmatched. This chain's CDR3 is CATSRGQGFTSSGNTIYF. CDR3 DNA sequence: TGTGCCACCAGCAGGGGACAGGGATTTACATCCTCTGGAAACACCATATATTTT.